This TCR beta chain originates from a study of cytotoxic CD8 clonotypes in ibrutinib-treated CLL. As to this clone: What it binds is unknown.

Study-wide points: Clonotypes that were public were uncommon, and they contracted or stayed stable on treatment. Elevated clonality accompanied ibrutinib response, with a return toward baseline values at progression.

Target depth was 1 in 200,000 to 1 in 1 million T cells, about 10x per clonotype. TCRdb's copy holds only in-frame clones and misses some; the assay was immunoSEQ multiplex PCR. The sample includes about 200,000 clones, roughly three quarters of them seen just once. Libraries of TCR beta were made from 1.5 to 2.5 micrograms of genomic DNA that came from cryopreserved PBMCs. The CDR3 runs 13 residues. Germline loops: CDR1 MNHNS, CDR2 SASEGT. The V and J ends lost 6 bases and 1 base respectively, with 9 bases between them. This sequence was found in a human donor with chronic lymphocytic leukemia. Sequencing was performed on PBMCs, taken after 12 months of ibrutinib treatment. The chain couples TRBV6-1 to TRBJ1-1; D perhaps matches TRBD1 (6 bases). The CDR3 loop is CASSLRGNTEAFF. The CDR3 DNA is TGTGCCAGCAGCCTCAGGGGGAACACTGAAGCTTTCTTT.